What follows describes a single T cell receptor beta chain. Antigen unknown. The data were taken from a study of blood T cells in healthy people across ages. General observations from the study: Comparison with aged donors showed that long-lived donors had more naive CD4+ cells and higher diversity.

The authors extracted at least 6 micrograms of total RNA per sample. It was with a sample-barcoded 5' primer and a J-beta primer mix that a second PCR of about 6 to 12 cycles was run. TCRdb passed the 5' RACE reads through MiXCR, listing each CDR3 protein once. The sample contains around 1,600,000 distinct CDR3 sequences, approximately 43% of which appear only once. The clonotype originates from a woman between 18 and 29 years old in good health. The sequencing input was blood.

CDR3 in amino acids: CATSNAVSNQPQHF. CDR3 DNA: TGTGCCACCAGCAATGCGGTCAGCAATCAGCCCCAGCATTTT. The chain couples TRBV15 to TRBJ1-5, with D unclear. The CDR3 spans 14 residues. The germline gives CDR1 LNHNV, CDR2 YYDKDF (reference sequence). Trimming left V 4 bases short and J 1 base short, with 8 bases between.